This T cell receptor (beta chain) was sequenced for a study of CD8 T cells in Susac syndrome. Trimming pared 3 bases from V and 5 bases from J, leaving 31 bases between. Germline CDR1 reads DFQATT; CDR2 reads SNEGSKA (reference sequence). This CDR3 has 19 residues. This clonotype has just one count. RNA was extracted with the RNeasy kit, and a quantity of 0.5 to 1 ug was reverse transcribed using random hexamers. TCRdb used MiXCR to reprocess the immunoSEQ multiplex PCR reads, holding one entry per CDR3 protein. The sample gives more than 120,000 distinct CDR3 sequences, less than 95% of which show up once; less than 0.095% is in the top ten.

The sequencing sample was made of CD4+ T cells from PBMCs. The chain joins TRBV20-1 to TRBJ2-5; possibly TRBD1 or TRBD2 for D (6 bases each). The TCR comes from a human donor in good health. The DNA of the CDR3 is TGCAGTGCTAGGGACCCTAGGGGGGAGGCCTCTGGGGATTTTGAGACCCAGTACTTC. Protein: CSARDPRGEASGDFETQYF.